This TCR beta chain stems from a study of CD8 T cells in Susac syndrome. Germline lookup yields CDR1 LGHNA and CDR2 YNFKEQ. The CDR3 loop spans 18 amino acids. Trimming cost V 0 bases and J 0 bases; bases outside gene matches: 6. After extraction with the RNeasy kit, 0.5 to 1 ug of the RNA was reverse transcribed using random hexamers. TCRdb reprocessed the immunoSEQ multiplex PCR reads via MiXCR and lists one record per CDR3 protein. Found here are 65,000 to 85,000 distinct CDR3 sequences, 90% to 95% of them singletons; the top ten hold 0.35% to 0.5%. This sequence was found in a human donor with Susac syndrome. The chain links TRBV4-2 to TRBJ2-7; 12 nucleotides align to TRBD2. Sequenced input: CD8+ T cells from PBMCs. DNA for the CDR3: TGTGCCAGCAGCCAAGAGACGACTAGCGGGGGTTTCTCCTACGAGCAGTACTTC. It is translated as CASSQETTSGGFSYEQYF.